A selection of T cell receptor beta chains follows, all from one sample in a study of T cells in localized non-small cell lung cancer. Sequencing used immunoSEQ multiplex PCR; TCRdb keeps in-frame clones, though not all of them. The sample records about 1,800 clones, over 20% being singletons. The sequences come from normal lung tissue next to the tumor, collected before any cancer treatment. Receptor source: a female donor aged 60 or older with stage I squamous cell lung carcinoma. Each CDR3 is given with its conserved first and last residue. The order of the fields is V gene, J gene, CDR3 protein.

TRBV11-3,TRBJ2-7,CASSLRPNSYEQYF
TRBV11-3,TRBJ1-4,CASSLSGATRREKLFF
TRBV9,TRBJ1-2,CASSVATGGRYTF
TRBV6-8,TRBJ1-5,CASARGAYSNQPQHF
TRBV11-3,TRBJ2-1,CASSFHRDPAGNEQFF
TRBV15,TRBJ2-3,CATSRVKSSGGVSYF
TRBV6-8,TRBJ1-2,CASRRREGSSGYTF
TRBV6-8,TRBJ1-1,CASSPYRQGKTEAFF
TRBV11-3,TRBJ1-4,CASSSRQLDRATNEKLFF
TRBV23-1,TRBJ2-1,CASSQGPVGQGYNEQFF
TRBV11-3,TRBJ2-7,CASSRGGTVSYEQYF
TRBV23-1,TRBJ2-7,CASSLGPGTDDEQYF
TRBV18,TRBJ1-1,CASSPERQGLGTEAFF
TRBV13,TRBJ2-1,CASSLGDRSSHEQFF